Following are 21 T cell receptor beta chains from one sample sequenced in a study of T cells in narcolepsy. Produced via immunoSEQ multiplex PCR; TCRdb's table is partial and in-frame only. The table records about 33,000 clones, approximately 87% of them present only once. Sample: CD45RA- memory CD4+ T cells from PBMCs. The receptors were sampled from a human donor with narcolepsy.

This chain uses TRBV9 with TRBJ2-1, with 9 positions matching TRBD2. Germline V lookup: CDR1 SGDLS, CDR2 YYNGEE. The CDR3 sequence is 15 residues long. The ends lost 1 base at V and 10 bases at J; junction bases unmatched: 9. The CDR3 spells CASSVKRELAGEQFF. In DNA form, the CDR3 reads TGTGCCAGCAGCGTAAAAAGGGAACTAGCGGGCGAGCAGTTCTTC.

The J gene is TRBJ2-1, the V gene TRBV5-8; TRBD1 matches 8 bases. CDR1 and CDR2 from the germline V gene are SGHTS and YDEGEE. The CDR3 covers 14 residues. V lost 0 bases and J lost 8; bases outside the gene matches: 4. CDR3 in amino acids: CASSLGQGLYEQFF. The CDR3 nucleotides are TGTGCCAGCAGCTTGGGACAGGGGCTCTATGAGCAGTTCTTC.

This chain links TRBV10-3 with TRBJ1-2; the D gene is possibly TRBD1 (5 bases). Per germline, CDR1 ENHRY and CDR2 SYGVKD. The CDR3 runs to 14 residues. The V and J ends lost 6 bases and 5 bases respectively, with 16 bases between them. The CDR3 DNA reads as TGTGCCATCAGGGTAGGGGAGTCGGTATATGGCTACACCTTC. Translating gives CAIRVGESVYGYTF.

This clone was observed a few times. The CDR3, as DNA: TGTGCCTGGAGTACGATGGGGGCCTCTGGAAACACCATATATTTT. It translates to CAWSTMGASGNTIYF. The chain has TRBV30 and TRBJ1-3; D possibly corresponds to TRBD1 (6 bases). The CDR3 has 15 amino acids. CDR1 GTSNPN and CDR2 SVGIG come from the germline V gene (reference sequence). Trimming pared 2 bases from V and 0 bases from J, leaving 11 bases between.

This chain links TRBV2 with TRBJ1-4; a possible D gene is TRBD1 (5 bases). CDR1 and CDR2 from the germline V gene are SNHLY and FYNNEI. The CDR3 is 15 residues long. Trimming shortened V by 3 bases and J by 5 bases, and 13 bases separated the two germline ends. CDR3 coding DNA: TGTGCCAGCAGTGATAGACGGGAGGGGAATGAAAAACTGTTTTTT. Translation: CASSDRREGNEKLFF.

The chain carries TRBV7-9 and TRBJ1-5; D remains unclear. The ends were cut back, 3 bases at V and 2 bases at J, with 14 bases in the middle. Germline CDR1 reads SEHNR; CDR2 reads FQNEAQ (reference sequence). CDR3 length equals 16 residues. The CDR3 DNA follows: TGTGCCAGCAGCTTTTCGGTTGGGTCGGGCAATCAGCCCCAGCATTTT. It yields the protein CASSFSVGSGNQPQHF.

The V and J genes are TRBV5-1 and TRBJ1-1, with D hard to call. CDR3 size: 14 residues. Germline V gives CDR1 SGHRS, CDR2 YFSETQ. The ends were cut back, 9 bases at V and 0 bases at J, with 15 bases in the middle. The CDR3 protein is CATKRETMNTEAFF. CDR3 nucleotide sequence: TGCGCCACCAAACGGGAGACTATGAACACTGAAGCTTTCTTT.

This chain joins TRBV28 and TRBJ2-5; the D gene is possibly TRBD1 (6 bases). V was pared by 3 bases and J by 4 bases, with 18 bases between. The length of the CDR3 is 16 residues. CDR1 is MDHEN and CDR2 is SYDVKM in the germline V gene. CDR3: CASSFDWDIGAETQYF. DNA for the CDR3: TGTGCCAGCAGTTTTGATTGGGACATCGGTGCAGAGACCCAGTACTTC.

The V and J genes are TRBV25-1 and TRBJ1-6; 7 bases match TRBD1. This CDR3 is 14 amino acids long. V dropped 10 bases and J dropped 9; count of bases not matched to a gene: 12. Germline V lookup: CDR1 MGHDK, CDR2 SYGVNS. CDR3 loop: CATIAPGGGSPLHF. The CDR3 bases are TGTGCCACCATCGCTCCAGGGGGAGGTTCACCCCTCCACTTT.

The chain recombines TRBV30 with TRBJ1-2; D uncertain. The V gene's germline CDR1 is GTSNPN and CDR2 SVGIG (reference sequence). This CDR3 is built from 12 residues. Deletions cut 3 bases from V and 4 bases from J, with 9 bases between. The CDR3 here is CAWREGGYGYTF. As DNA, the CDR3 is TGTGCCTGGAGGGAGGGTGGCTATGGCTACACCTTC.

This clone occurred once. V and J are TRBV13 and TRBJ1-1, with 8 bases aligning to TRBD1. This CDR3 has 13 residues. V was pared by 5 bases and J by 10 bases, with 9 bases of the junction left unmatched. Germline V gene lookup returns CDR1 PRHDT and CDR2 FYEKMQ (reference sequence). CDR3 region: CASSPTGGVRAFF. DNA of the CDR3: TGTGCCAGCAGCCCAACAGGGGGGGTTAGAGCTTTCTTT.

The chain links TRBV6-1 to TRBJ1-2, with D perhaps TRBD1 (5 bases). Trimming took 6 bases from V and 12 from J, leaving 17 bases between them. This CDR3 region has 12 residues. Germline V gene sequence: CDR1 MNHNS, CDR2 SASEGT. CDR3 in DNA: TGTGCCAGCAGCCAAACCTTCAGGGTTCACACCTTC. The encoded protein is CASSQTFRVHTF.

The rearrangement joins TRBV20-1 to TRBJ1-1; D gene uncertain. This CDR3 spans 11 amino acids. The V end was cut by 3 bases, the J end by 0 bases, with 2 bases between. Germline V gene data show CDR1 as DFQATT and CDR2 as SNEGSKA (reference sequence). The DNA for the CDR3 is TGCAGTGCTAGTGTGAACACTGAAGCTTTCTTT. It encodes CSASVNTEAFF.

The chain couples TRBV5-5 to TRBJ1-1; D might be TRBD1 (5 bases). CDR3 length: 13 residues. The germline V and J ends were trimmed by 4 bases and 5 bases, with 12 bases remaining between them. Germline CDR1 SGHKS, CDR2 YYEKEE (reference sequence). CDR3 loop: CASSVRGGTEAFF. In DNA form, the CDR3 reads TGTGCCAGCAGCGTGAGGGGTGGAACTGAAGCTTTCTTT.

The genes are TRBV4-1 and TRBJ1-4, with a weak D call TRBD1 (5 bases). V lost 4 bases and J lost 4, with 16 bases in between. The CDR3 spans 16 residues. CDR1 MGHRA and CDR2 YSYEKL come from the germline V gene. CDR3 in DNA: TGCGCCAGCAGCCCATTACCGGGACCGATTAATGAAAAACTGTTTTTT. It codes for CASSPLPGPINEKLFF.

This sequence joins TRBV18 and TRBJ2-4; the D gene is possibly TRBD2 (5 bases). The CDR3 runs 15 residues. V lost 2 bases and J lost 0, with 8 bases in between. Germline CDR1 reads KGHSH; CDR2 reads LQKENI. Here the CDR3 reads CASSPSGLAKNIQYF. CDR3 DNA: TGTGCCAGCTCACCATCGGGGTTAGCCAAAAACATTCAGTACTTC.

The chain couples TRBV28 to TRBJ1-5; no reliable D call. The germline V gene has CDR1 MDHEN and CDR2 SYDVKM. V lost 3 bases and J 2 bases, leaving 11 bases between the germline ends. This CDR3 spans 15 amino acids. CDR3 sequence: CASSLSVAGNQPQHF. CDR3 nucleotides: TGTGCCAGCAGTTTGAGTGTAGCGGGCAATCAGCCCCAGCATTTT.

The chain combines TRBV29-1 with TRBJ2-1, with TRBD2 identical over 14 bases. The germline gives CDR1 SQVTM, CDR2 ANQGSEA. V lost 6 bases and J lost 7; bases outside the gene matches: 8. The CDR3 sequence is 15 residues long. CDR3 bases: TGCAGCGTGTCGCCGGGACTAGCGGGAGTAAATGAGCAGTTCTTC. Its protein is CSVSPGLAGVNEQFF.

The chain joins TRBV7-9 to TRBJ1-1; maybe TRBD1 (5 bases). The CDR3 has 15 amino acids. Per the germline V gene, CDR1 is SEHNR and CDR2 is FQNEAQ (reference sequence). V was cut by 5 bases and J by 6 bases, with 19 bases left in between. In DNA, the CDR3 is TGTGCCAGCAGCCAACTCGGGGGGGTTCCTCCTGAAGCTTTCTTT. Encoded protein: CASSQLGGVPPEAFF.

This sequence joins TRBV19 and TRBJ1-5; 8 nucleotides align to TRBD1. Per the germline V gene, CDR1 is LNHDA and CDR2 is SQIVND (reference sequence). This CDR3 is 16 amino acids long. V dropped 8 bases and J dropped 0; count of bases not matched to a gene: 9. The CDR3 DNA follows: TGTGCCAGTGACGACAGGGGCTCTTATAGCAATCAGCCCCAGCATTTT. Translated: CASDDRGSYSNQPQHF. Using reference TRBV19 and TRBJ1-5 for the parts outside the CDR3, the full variable domain is DGGITQSPKYLFRKEGQNVTLSCEQNLNHDAMYWYRQDPGQGLRLIYYSQIVNDFQKGDIAEGYSVSREKKESFPLTVTSAQKNPTAFYLCASDDRGSYSNQPQHFGDGTRLSIL.

The V gene is TRBV4-3, the J gene TRBJ1-5; D unclear. Germline V gene data show CDR1 as LGHNA and CDR2 as YSLEER. Trimming removed 0 bases at V and 6 bases at J, with 6 bases between. The CDR3 consists of 13 residues. CDR3 nucleotides: TGCGCCAGCAGCCAAGATCTCCGTCAGCCCCAGCATTTT. Translated: CASSQDLRQPQHF.